Given below is one TCR beta chain in context. Its antigen is still unknown. 60 Vbeta and 13 Jbeta primers were used in PCR. Some clones are missing from TCRdb's copy, which holds only in-frame ones; the method was immunoSEQ multiplex PCR. The data hold more than 130,000 clones, with nearly 80% observed a single time. This sample is part of a study of cytomegalovirus exposure and HLA in healthy donors. Overall study results and limits: Cytomegalovirus status was reportedly diagnosed by the classifier with high specificity and sensitivity.

J gave up 10 bases and V 6 bases, and 11 bases lay outside the gene matches. Germline CDR1 SNHLY, CDR2 FYNNEI. The CDR3 covers 14 residues. The sample taken for sequencing was PBMCs. This rearrangement joins TRBV2 to TRBJ1-1, with TRBD1 identical over 10 bases. The TCR originated in a male donor in good health and CMV-seronegative. CDR3 DNA sequence: TGTGCCAGCAGGCCGGGACAGGGGTGGGTGCTAGCTTTCTTT. Protein: CASRPGQGWVLAFF.